This TCR beta chain was obtained from a study of T cells in Graves' hyperthyroidism and ophthalmopathy. Germline CDR1 SQVTM, CDR2 ANQGSEA. Trimming took 0 bases from V and 4 from J; bases not matched to a gene: 7. CDR3 size: 15 residues. RNA transcripts gave rise to amplified TCR beta CDR3 regions. RT-PCR in the first round (using the HTBI primer set) targeted the TCR CDR3. TCRdb re-analysed the multiplex PCR reads in MiXCR, keeping a single row per CDR3 protein. The data contain approximately 420,000 distinct CDR3 sequences, roughly 13% of them singletons. Notes on the study in general: The model identified upcoming ophthalmopathy a median approximately six months ahead of onset. Blood also carried most thyroid clonotypes expanded above 0.001.

To note about this clonotype: Its antigen remains unknown.

The rearrangement uses TRBV29-1 and TRBJ2-7; 9 nucleotides line up with TRBD1. This TCR was recovered from a woman between 18 and 29 years old with Graves' hyperthyroidism. The specimen was blood. The CDR3 loop is CSVEDLDRGIYEQYF. CDR3 DNA: TGCAGCGTTGAAGATCTGGACAGGGGAATTTACGAGCAGTACTTC.